This TCR beta chain was sequenced during a study of beta chain features in type 1 diabetes. The length of the CDR3 is 14 residues. V was clipped by 0 bases and J by 9 bases; unmatched bases: 3. Germline CDR1 and CDR2: GTSNPN and SVGIG (reference sequence). As to this clone: Its matching antigen is unknown.

Of the isolated RNA, all was reverse transcribed, and so the sequenced material was expressed TCRB transcripts. Generated by immunoSEQ multiplex PCR, the TCRdb table keeps only in-frame clones and is missing some. The profile shows under 300,000 clones, just over 20% of them singletons. General study findings and limits: Fewer junction insertions and more nucleotide deletions appeared in type 1 diabetes patients. The naive, central memory and Treg TCRB repertoires of patients appeared to be more similar to one another than those of healthy donors. Shorter TCRB CDR3s, moderately but significantly so, marked every one of the four CD4+ subsets in Type 1 diabetes patients. In these data, an HLA type influence on TCRB rearrangement remained unresolved.

The J gene is TRBJ2-1, the V gene TRBV30, with TRBD2 matching 12 bases. The TCR comes from a woman aged 35 to 49 with type 1 diabetes. What was sequenced was naive CD4+ T cells from blood. The CDR3 protein is CAWSVGLAGGEQFF. In DNA form, the CDR3 reads TGTGCCTGGAGTGTGGGACTAGCGGGCGGTGAGCAGTTCTTC.